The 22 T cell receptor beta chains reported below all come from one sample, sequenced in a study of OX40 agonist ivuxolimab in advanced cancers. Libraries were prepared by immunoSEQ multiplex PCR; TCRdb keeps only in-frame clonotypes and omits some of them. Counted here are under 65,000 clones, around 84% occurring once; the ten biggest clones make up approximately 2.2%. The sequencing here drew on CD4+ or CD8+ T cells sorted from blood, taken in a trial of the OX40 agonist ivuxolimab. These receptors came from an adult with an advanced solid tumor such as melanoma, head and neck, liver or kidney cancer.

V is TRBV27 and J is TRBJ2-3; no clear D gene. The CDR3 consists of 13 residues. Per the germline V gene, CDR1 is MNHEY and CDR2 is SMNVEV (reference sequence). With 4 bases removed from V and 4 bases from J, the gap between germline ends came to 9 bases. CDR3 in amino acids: CASSSDRPDTQYF. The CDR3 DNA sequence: TGTGCCAGCAGTTCCGACCGGCCAGATACGCAGTATTTT.

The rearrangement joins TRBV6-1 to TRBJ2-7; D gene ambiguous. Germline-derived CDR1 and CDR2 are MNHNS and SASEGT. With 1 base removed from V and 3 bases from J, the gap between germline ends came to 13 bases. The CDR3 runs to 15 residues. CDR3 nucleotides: TGTGCCAGCAGTGAAGATGAGGCAGAAAGCTACGAGCAGTACTTC. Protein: CASSEDEAESYEQYF.

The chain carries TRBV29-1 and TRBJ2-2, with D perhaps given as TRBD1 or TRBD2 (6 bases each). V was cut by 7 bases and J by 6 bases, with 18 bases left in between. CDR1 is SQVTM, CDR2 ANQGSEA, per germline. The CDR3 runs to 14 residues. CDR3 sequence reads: CSARGPGAAGELFF. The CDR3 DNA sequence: TGCAGCGCTCGGGGGCCAGGGGCTGCCGGGGAGCTGTTTTTT.

CDR3 loop: CASRDRGSGNEQFF. The CDR3 nucleotides are TGTGCCAGTAGGGACAGGGGTTCGGGAAATGAGCAGTTCTTC. This chain joins TRBV19 and TRBJ2-1; 9 bases are shared with TRBD1. Germline V lookup: CDR1 LNHDA, CDR2 SQIVND (reference sequence). CDR3 length: 14 amino acids. V lost 6 bases, J lost 7 bases, and 7 bases stayed unmatched.

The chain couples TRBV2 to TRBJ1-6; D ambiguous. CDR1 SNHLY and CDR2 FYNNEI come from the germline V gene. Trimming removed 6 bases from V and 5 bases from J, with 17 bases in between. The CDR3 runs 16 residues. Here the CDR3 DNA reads TGTGCCAGCAGCCAGCTCGGTGGGCTCAATAATTCACCCCTCCACTTT. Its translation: CASSQLGGLNNSPLHF. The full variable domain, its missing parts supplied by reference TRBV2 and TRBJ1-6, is EPEVTQTPSHQVTQMGQEVILRCVPISNHLYFYWYRQILGQKVEFLVSFYNNEISEKSEIFDDQFSVERPDGSNFTLKIRSTKLEDSAMYFCASSQLGGLNNSPLHFGNGTRLTVT.

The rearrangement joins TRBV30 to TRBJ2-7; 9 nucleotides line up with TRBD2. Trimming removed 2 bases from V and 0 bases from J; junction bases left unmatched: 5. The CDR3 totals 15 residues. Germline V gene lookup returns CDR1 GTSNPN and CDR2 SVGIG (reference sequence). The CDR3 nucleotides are TGTGCCTGGAGTCGGCGGGAGGGACTCTCCTACGAGCAGTACTTC. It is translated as CAWSRREGLSYEQYF.

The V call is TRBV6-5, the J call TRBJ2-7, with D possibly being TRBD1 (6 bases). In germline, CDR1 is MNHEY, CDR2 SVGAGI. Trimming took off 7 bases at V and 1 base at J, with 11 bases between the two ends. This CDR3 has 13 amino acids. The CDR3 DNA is TGTGCCAGCAAAAGGACAGAGTCCTACGAGCAGTACTTC. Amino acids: CASKRTESYEQYF.

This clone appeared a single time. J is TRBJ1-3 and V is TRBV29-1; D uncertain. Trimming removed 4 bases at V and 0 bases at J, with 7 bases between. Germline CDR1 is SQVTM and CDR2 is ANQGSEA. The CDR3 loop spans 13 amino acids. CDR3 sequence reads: CSVVDYSGNTIYF. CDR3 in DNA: TGCAGCGTTGTGGATTACTCTGGAAACACCATATATTTT. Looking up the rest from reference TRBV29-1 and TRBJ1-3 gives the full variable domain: SAVISQKPSRDICQRGTSLTIQCQVDSQVTMMFWYRQQPGQSLTLIATANQGSEATYESGFVIDKFPISRPNLTFSTLTVSNMSPEDSSIYLCSVVDYSGNTIYFGEGSWLTVV.

CDR3 coding DNA: TGTGCCAGCTCCCGGCAGGTCCCAGATACGCAGTATTTT. It is translated as CASSRQVPDTQYF. The chain has TRBV18 and TRBJ2-3, with no clear D. V lost 6 bases, J lost 4 bases, and 11 bases lay in between. Germline CDR1 KGHSH, CDR2 LQKENI. The CDR3 runs 13 residues.

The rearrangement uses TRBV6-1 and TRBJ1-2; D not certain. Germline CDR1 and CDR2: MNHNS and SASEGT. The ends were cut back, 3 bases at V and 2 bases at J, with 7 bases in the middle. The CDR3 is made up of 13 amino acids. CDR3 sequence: CASSEGGNYGYTF. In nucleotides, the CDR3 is TGTGCCAGCAGTGAGGGCGGAAACTATGGCTACACCTTC.

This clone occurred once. The CDR3 nucleotides read TGTGCCATCAGTGAGTCCACGACAGTGGCAGAGACCCAGTACTTC. Amino acids: CAISESTTVAETQYF. The chain employs TRBV10-3 and TRBJ2-5, with D maybe TRBD1 (5 bases). V lost 0 bases and J 4 bases, leaving 12 bases between the germline ends. CDR3 length equals 15 residues. Germline V CDR1 and CDR2: ENHRY, SYGVKD.

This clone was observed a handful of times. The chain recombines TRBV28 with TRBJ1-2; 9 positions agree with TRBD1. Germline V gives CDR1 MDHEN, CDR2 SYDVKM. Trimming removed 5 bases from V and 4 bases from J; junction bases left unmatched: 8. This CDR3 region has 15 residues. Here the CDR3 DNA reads TGTGCCAGCAGTATTCGGGGACAGGGTAGCTATGGCTACACCTTC. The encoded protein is CASSIRGQGSYGYTF.

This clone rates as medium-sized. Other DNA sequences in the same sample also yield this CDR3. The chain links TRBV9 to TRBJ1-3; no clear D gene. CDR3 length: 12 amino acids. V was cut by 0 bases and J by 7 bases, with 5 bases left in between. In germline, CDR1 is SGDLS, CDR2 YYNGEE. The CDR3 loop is CASSVAGNTIYF. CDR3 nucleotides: TGTGCCAGCAGCGTAGCGGGCAACACCATATATTTT.

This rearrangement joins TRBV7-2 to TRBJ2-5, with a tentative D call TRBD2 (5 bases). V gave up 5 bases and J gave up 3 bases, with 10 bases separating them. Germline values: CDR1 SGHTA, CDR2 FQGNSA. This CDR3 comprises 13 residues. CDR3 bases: TGTGCCAGCAGCCGCACTAGAGAAGAGACCCAGTACTTC. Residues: CASSRTREETQYF.

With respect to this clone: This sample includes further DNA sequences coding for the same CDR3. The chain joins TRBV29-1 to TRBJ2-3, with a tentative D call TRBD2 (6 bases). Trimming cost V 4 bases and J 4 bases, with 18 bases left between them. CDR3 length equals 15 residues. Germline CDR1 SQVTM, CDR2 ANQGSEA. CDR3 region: CSVATRTARADTQYF. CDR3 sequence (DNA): TGCAGCGTTGCGACTAGGACGGCCCGCGCAGATACGCAGTATTTT.

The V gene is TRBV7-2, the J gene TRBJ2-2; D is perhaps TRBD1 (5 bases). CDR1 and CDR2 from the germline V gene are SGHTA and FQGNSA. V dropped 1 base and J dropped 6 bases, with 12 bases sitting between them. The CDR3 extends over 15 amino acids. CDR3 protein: CASSLGWGFAGELFF. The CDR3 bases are TGTGCCAGCAGCTTAGGTTGGGGCTTTGCCGGGGAGCTGTTTTTT.

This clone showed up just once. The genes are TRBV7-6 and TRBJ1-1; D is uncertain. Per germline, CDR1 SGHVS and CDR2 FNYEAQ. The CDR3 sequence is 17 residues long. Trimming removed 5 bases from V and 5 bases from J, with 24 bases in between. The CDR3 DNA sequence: TGTGCCAGCAGCCTACTTCGGGAGGACCCCGAGAGAACTGAAGCTTTCTTT. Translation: CASSLLREDPERTEAFF.

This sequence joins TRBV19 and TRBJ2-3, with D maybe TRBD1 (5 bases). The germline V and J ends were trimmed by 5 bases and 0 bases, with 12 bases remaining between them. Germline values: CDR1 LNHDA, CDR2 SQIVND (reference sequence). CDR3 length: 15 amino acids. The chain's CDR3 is CASSPRGRSTDTQYF. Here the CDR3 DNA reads TGTGCCAGTAGTCCAAGGGGTAGAAGCACAGATACGCAGTATTTT.

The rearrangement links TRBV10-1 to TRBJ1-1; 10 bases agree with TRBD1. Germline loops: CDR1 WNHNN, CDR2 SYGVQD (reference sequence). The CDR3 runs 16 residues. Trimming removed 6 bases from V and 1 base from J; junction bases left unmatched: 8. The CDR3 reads CASRRTGGKGNTEAFF. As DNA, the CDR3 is TGCGCCAGCAGAAGGACAGGGGGTAAGGGGAACACTGAAGCTTTCTTT.

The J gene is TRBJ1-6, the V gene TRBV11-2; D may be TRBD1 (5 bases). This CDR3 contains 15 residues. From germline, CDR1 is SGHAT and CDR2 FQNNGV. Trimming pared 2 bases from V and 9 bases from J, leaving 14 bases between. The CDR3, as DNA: TGTGCCAGCAGCTTATTCGTGGGGCGCAGTTCACCCCTCCACTTT. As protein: CASSLFVGRSSPLHF.

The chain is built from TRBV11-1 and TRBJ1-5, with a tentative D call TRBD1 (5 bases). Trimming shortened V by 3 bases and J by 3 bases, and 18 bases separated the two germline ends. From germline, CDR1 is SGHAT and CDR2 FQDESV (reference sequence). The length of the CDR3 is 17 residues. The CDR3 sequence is CASSFSVGHDDNQPQHF. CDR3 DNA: TGTGCCAGCAGCTTTTCTGTCGGACACGATGACAATCAGCCCCAGCATTTT. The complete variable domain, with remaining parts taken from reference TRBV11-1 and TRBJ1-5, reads EAEVAQSPRYKITEKSQAVAFWCDPISGHATLYWYRQILGQGPELLVQFQDESVVDDSQLPKDRFSAERLKGVDSTLKIQPAELGDSAMYLCASSFSVGHDDNQPQHFGDGTRLSIL.

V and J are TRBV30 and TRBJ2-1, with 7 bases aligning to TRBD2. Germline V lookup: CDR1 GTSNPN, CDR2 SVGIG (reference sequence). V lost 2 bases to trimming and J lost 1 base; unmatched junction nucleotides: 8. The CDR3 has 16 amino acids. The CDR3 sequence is CAWSQASGPSYNEQFF. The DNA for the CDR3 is TGTGCCTGGAGTCAGGCTAGCGGTCCTTCCTACAATGAGCAGTTCTTC.